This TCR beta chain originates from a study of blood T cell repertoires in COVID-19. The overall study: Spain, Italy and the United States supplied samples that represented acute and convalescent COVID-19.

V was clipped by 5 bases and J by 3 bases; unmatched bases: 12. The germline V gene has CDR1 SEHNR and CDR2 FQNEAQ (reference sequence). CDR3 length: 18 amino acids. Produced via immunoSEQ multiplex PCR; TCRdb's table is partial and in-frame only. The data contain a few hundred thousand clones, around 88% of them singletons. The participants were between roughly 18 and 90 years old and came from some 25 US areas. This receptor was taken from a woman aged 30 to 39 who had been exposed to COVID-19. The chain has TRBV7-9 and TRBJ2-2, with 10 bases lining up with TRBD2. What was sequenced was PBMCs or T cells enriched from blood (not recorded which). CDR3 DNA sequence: TGTGCCAGCAGCCCCGAGAGGCTACTAGCGGGGTACACCGGGGAGCTGTTTTTT. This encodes CASSPERLLAGYTGELFF.